What follows is one T cell receptor (beta chain) and its context. This clone's antigen is unknown. Base qualities are not recorded, but no much larger clone differs from it by a single base. Genomic DNA was extracted from sorted cells for sequencing of the TCRbeta CDR3 region. The immunoSEQ Assay was used to sequence the TCRbeta CDR3 regions. TCRdb re-hosts the immuneACCESS table, in-frame sequences only. Its copies lack some clones; in the studies checked, an unresolved V gene accounts for under half of them, and the cause for the rest is not known. In this sample the table shows over 65,000 clones, roughly 86% of which occur a single time. The ten biggest clones cover 8% of the sample. Patients with autoimmune disease history or receiving systemic immunosuppression were excluded from the trial. Peripheral blood for TCR sequencing was collected from all dose cohorts at baseline, on cycle 4 day 1, and on cycle 7 day 1. Samples were obtained from an open-label, multicenter, first-in-human phase I dose-escalation trial of ivuxolimab. The trial enrolled adults with locally advanced or metastatic head and neck squamous cell, hepatocellular, melanoma or renal cell carcinoma. Before TCR sequencing, CD4+ T cells and CD8+ T cells were sorted from peripheral blood as separate populations.

The sample belongs to a study of OX40 agonist ivuxolimab in advanced cancers. For the study in its entirety: Ivuxolimab was a fully human IgG2 agonistic monoclonal antibody targeting the costimulatory receptor OX40 (CD134). Partial responses occurred in three dose-escalation patients: two with cutaneous melanoma and one with hepatocellular carcinoma. In the dose-escalation cohort, 65% to 85% of patients were male, and the mean age was around 65 years with a range of roughly 23 to 90. The monotherapy dose-escalation portion (N of about 50 patients) of the phase I ivuxolimab trial is reported in the paper. Patients were allowed to have had prior anti-PD-1, anti-PD-L1 or anti-CTLA-4 therapy, and less than 45% of the dose-escalation patients had previously received checkpoint inhibitors. Of the approximately 50 dose-escalation patients, hepatocellular carcinoma was present in approximately 20, melanoma in some 15, renal cell carcinoma in 9 and head and neck cancer in 9. Intravenous ivuxolimab was administered to patients every 2 weeks at six dose levels: 0.01, 0.1, 0.3, 1.5, 3 and 10 mg/kg. The point of sequencing TCRbeta in the periphery was to test whether ivuxolimab changed TCR sequence diversity and drove clonal T-cell expansion.

Findings and caveats that apply to the study as a whole: At doses from 0.1 to 3.0 mg/kg, clonal expansion was seen in both CD4+ and CD8+ blood T cells between baseline and week 6. Which antigens the clonally expanded peripheral T cells were specific for was not determined. After ivuxolimab, expanded clones were on average more numerous among CD8+ T cells than among CD4+ T cells. Partial responders in the 0.1-3.0 mg/kg groups had among the lowest normalized peripheral clonal expansion, especially among CD8+ T cells. Low levels of normalized T-cell clonal expansion were also seen in some patients who did not respond.

The CDR3 numbers 16 residues from cysteine through phenylalanine. Just CDR3 DNA is preserved here, 48 bases in frame from base 1. Clipping removes 2 bases from V and 7 bases from J, with 11 as the unmatched junction base count. The germline V gene gives CDR1 as ENHRY and CDR2 as SYGVKD. Recombination connected TRBV10-3 to TRBJ2-5; TRBD1 matches 9 bases in the middle. The sample consisted of CD4+ or CD8+ T cells sorted from blood, taken in a trial of the OX40 agonist ivuxolimab. This receptor was taken from an adult with an advanced solid tumor such as melanoma, head and neck, liver or kidney cancer. The CDR3 loop reads CAISERGQGLGGTQYF. The nucleotides are TGTGCCATCAGTGAGCGAGGACAGGGGCTGGGAGGGACCCAGTACTTC.